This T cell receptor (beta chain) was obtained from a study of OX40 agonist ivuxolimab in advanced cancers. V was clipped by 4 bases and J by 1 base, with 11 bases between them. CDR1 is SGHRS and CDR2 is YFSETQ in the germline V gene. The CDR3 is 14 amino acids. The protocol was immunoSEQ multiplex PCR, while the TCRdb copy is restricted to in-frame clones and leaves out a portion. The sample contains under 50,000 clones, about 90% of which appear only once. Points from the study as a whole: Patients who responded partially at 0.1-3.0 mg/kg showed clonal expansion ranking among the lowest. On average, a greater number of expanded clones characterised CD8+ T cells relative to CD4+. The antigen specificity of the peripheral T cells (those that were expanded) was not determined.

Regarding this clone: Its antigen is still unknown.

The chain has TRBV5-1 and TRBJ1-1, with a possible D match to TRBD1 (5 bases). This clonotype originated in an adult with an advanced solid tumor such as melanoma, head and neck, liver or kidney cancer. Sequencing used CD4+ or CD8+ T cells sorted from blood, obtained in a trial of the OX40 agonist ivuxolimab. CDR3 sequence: CASSLRGWNTEAFF. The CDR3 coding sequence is TGCGCCAGCAGCCTTCGGGGGTGGAACACTGAAGCTTTCTTT.